This entry features one T cell receptor (beta chain) sequence. Its antigen has not been determined. One base away there is no much larger clone; base qualities are not given. The donors were about 40 Caucasian individuals from Russia, aged 6 to 90 years, who were systemically healthy. Approximately 9.3 milliliters of peripheral blood were drawn from each donor into EDTA-treated Vacutainer tubes. PBMCs were isolated by Ficoll-Paque density-gradient centrifugation, with at least 6 million obtained per sample. Trizol reagent was used to extract total RNA from PBMCs, with at least 6 micrograms per sample. For every donor, an aliquot of PBMCs went through flow cytometry to measure the percentages of naive CD45RAhigh/CD27high T cells. These data come from a study of blood T cells in healthy people across ages (dated by TCRdb to the mid-2010s). Regarding the complete study: In model experiments, template switching captured about one uniquely barcoded TCR beta cDNA molecule for every two T cells. Donors of different ages were randomly distributed across sequencing lanes to avoid experimental bias. Four age groups were formed from the donors: young (average around 15 years), middle-aged (just under 40), aged (about 62) and long-lived (around 82). The study measured age-related changes in TCR beta repertoire diversity using deep sequencing normalized with unique cDNA molecular identifiers. Using the same blood draw, the study looked at two additional independent replicas of 1 million unique cDNA reads for two donors, one aged 18 to 29 and the other aged 80 or older.

Per the germline V gene, SGHDT is the CDR1 and YYEEEE is the CDR2. The CDR3, from cysteine to phenylalanine, totals 13 residues. Of all the DNA, just the CDR3 is kept, 39 bases in frame from base 1. V lost 4 bases and J lost 4 bases; the stretch between them is 11 bases long. Here is what the overall study found, with its caveats: Estimates of total diversity based on one million sequenced T cells were considered lower bounds and underestimates. The CMV infection status of donors was not known, potentially confounding age-related changes in expanded clonotypes. Compared with the aged group, the long-lived group had more naive CD4+ T cells, fewer expanded clones and increased TCR diversity, suggesting age selection. Bulk unsorted PBMC profiling prevented conclusive comparison of naive and antigen-experienced compartments. As age increased, observed TCR beta diversity per million T cells dropped in a roughly linear way, and a significant reduction was already evident by age around 41. Observed TCR beta diversity correlated strongly with the percentage of naive T cells measured by flow cytometry.

Library creation used 5' RACE. Instrument used: Illumina HiSeq 2500. A second PCR of roughly 7 to 11 cycles was run with a J-beta primer mix and a sample-barcoded 5' primer. A template-switch 5' adaptor carrying 12 random nucleotides introduced a unique molecular identifier onto each TCR beta cDNA molecule. At least 2.5 million CDR3-containing paired-end reads were obtained from each sample. First-strand cDNA was synthesized from all RNA with the Mint cDNA synthesis kit, primed by a TRBC-specific oligonucleotide. Following uracil-DNA glycosylase treatment, all cDNA underwent a first 18-cycle PCR with the universal primers M1SS and BC2_uni_R. The original methods were these. Normalization of each sample was performed by random selection of 1 million high-quality reads, each carrying a distinct molecular identifier. Reads sharing molecular identifiers were discarded rather than binned into consensus sequences. MiTCR, set to a Q25 quality threshold and the strictest error-elimination algorithm, was used for CDR3 identification, clonotype clustering and error correction. A nonparametric unseen species model with Euler transformation was used to estimate lower-bound total TCR beta diversity. Through fastp at Q25 and MiXCR, TCRdb rebuilt clones from the public reads, retaining in-frame beta chains. Rows merge per CDR3 protein into single entries with the most common DNA and genes. For this entry, the V and J calls and clone size follow TCRdb and not the study's own pipeline. Here the sample has around 1,000,000 distinct CDR3 sequences; roughly two fifths occur a single time. Of the sample, around 14% is held by the ten largest clones.

The sequence derives from a man aged 18 to 30 in good health. Sequencing was done on a sample of blood. The V and J genes are TRBV5-6 and TRBJ1-1; 5 matching bases give a weak D call of TRBD1. The sequenced DNA is TGTGCCAGCAGCGTGAAGGGGTTCACTGAAGCTTTCTTT. Its translation is CASSVKGFTEAFF.